The 30 T cell receptor beta chains in this list originate from one sample, sequenced in a study of cytomegalovirus exposure and HLA in healthy donors. Primers for the PCR totalled 60 Vbeta and 13 Jbeta. The table came from immunoSEQ multiplex PCR; TCRdb's copy has only in-frame clones and leaves some out. The sample lists around 130,000 clones, approximately 70% seen once, with about 1.5% in the top ten. Sequencing input: PBMCs. These receptors all come from a man between 18 and 35 years old in good health and CMV-seronegative.

V is TRBV5-6 and J is TRBJ2-7; 8 nucleotides match TRBD2. CDR1 is SGHDT and CDR2 is YYEEEE in the germline V gene. This CDR3 is built from 13 residues. The CDR3 spells CASSALAAPSFVV. The CDR3, as DNA: TGTGCCAGCAGCGCACTAGCGGCTCCCTCCTTTGTTGTC.

The chain employs TRBV19 and TRBJ1-5, with D possibly matching TRBD1 (6 bases). V lost 9 bases and J 4 bases, leaving 19 bases between the germline ends. Germline loops: CDR1 LNHDA, CDR2 SQIVND (reference sequence). The CDR3 runs to 15 residues. In nucleotides, the CDR3 is TGTGCCAGCAAACTGGGGGCTGGGGCTAATCAGCCCCAGCATTTT. Protein sequence: CASKLGAGANQPQHF.

The rearrangement joins TRBV25-1 to TRBJ2-5, with D possibly TRBD2 on 6 matching bases. Looked up from germline, CDR1 is MGHDK and CDR2 is SYGVNS. Trimming cost V 4 bases and J 4 bases, with 16 bases left between them. The CDR3 covers 15 residues. CDR3 coding DNA: TGTGCCAGCAGTGTTCGGGGGACTGCAATAGAGACCCAGTACTTC. Residues: CASSVRGTAIETQYF. Using reference TRBV25-1 and TRBJ2-5 for the parts outside the CDR3, the full variable domain is EADIYQTPRYLVIGTGKKITLECSQTMGHDKMYWYQQDPGMELHLIHYSYGVNSTEKGDLSSESTVSRIRTEHFPLTLESARPSHTSQYLCASSVRGTAIETQYFGPGTRLLVL.

The V gene is TRBV27, the J gene TRBJ2-3, with TRBD1 identical over 7 bases. The V gene's germline CDR1 is MNHEY and CDR2 SMNVEV (reference sequence). The CDR3 is 17 residues long. Losses at the gene ends were 1 base for V and 4 bases for J; bases not matched to a gene: 11. CDR3 bases: TGTGCCAGCAGTTTATACCTCGGACAGGTTCGCGCAGATACGCAGTATTTT. Translating it yields CASSLYLGQVRADTQYF.

This clone was seen only a few times. The chain recombines TRBV29-1 with TRBJ2-4, with a tentative D call TRBD2 (5 bases). Germline V CDR1 and CDR2: SQVTM, ANQGSEA. CDR3 length equals 13 residues. Trimming stripped 4 bases from V and 2 bases from J, with 9 bases between. CDR3 sequence (DNA): TGCAGCGTTGTGTGGGAGTCCAAAAACATTCAGTACTTC. Residues: CSVVWESKNIQYF. Filled out from reference TRBV29-1 and TRBJ2-4, the complete variable domain reads SAVISQKPSRDICQRGTSLTIQCQVDSQVTMMFWYRQQPGQSLTLIATANQGSEATYESGFVIDKFPISRPNLTFSTLTVSNMSPEDSSIYLCSVVWESKNIQYFGAGTRLSVL.

The V call is TRBV30, the J call TRBJ1-5; the D gene is possibly TRBD1 (6 bases). V dropped 4 bases and J dropped 4 bases, with 8 bases sitting between them. This CDR3 is built from 12 residues. Germline CDR1 and CDR2: GTSNPN and SVGIG (reference sequence). Here the CDR3 reads CAWKGGNQPQHF. The CDR3 nucleotides read TGTGCCTGGAAGGGGGGGAATCAGCCCCAGCATTTT.

The chain uses TRBV9 and TRBJ2-1, with 9 bases identical to TRBD2. The germline V gene encodes CDR1 SGDLS and CDR2 YYNGEE. Unmatched junction bases numbered 7, after V lost 3 bases and J lost 0 bases. The CDR3 runs 17 residues. The DNA of the CDR3 is TGTGCCAGCAGCGGGATGGCGGGGGGGAGCTCCTACAATGAGCAGTTCTTC. Amino acid sequence: CASSGMAGGSSYNEQFF.

The chain combines TRBV5-4 with TRBJ2-7, with D possibly matching TRBD1 (6 bases). V was cut by 4 bases and J by 7 bases, with 18 bases left in between. CDR1 is SGHNT, CDR2 YYREEE, per germline (reference sequence). The length of the CDR3 is 14 residues. This CDR3 reads CASSPGQRVVEQYF. For the CDR3, the DNA is TGTGCCAGCAGCCCCGGACAGAGGGTAGTTGAGCAGTACTTC.

This clone turned up a few times. This chain joins TRBV29-1 and TRBJ1-1; the match to TRBD1 covers 7 bases. The CDR3 runs to 16 residues. Germline trimming cut 3 bases from V and 2 bases from J; bases unmatched to any gene: 12. Germline CDR1 is SQVTM and CDR2 is ANQGSEA. CDR3 nucleotide sequence: TGCAGCGTTGATATATTTGGCAGGGGGAGAAACACTGAAGCTTTCTTT. Its protein product is CSVDIFGRGRNTEAFF.

CDR3 coding DNA: TGTGCCAGCAGTCAACCGGGACAGGGAGTCTACGAGCAGTACTTC. Protein product: CASSQPGQGVYEQYF. The chain has TRBV6-5 and TRBJ2-7; 9 bases are shared with TRBD1. This CDR3 contains 15 residues. V lost 5 bases, J lost 3 bases, and 8 bases stayed unmatched. Germline V lookup: CDR1 MNHEY, CDR2 SVGAGI.

The chain carries TRBV4-1 and TRBJ2-1; 9 bases agree with TRBD2. CDR3 length: 17 amino acids. J lost 2 bases, V lost 0 bases, and 5 bases had no gene match. CDR1 is MGHRA, CDR2 YSYEKL, per germline. CDR3 bases: TGCGCCAGCAGCCAAGAAAGCGGGGGGTCTCCCTACAATGAGCAGTTCTTC. This encodes CASSQESGGSPYNEQFF.

The chain recombines TRBV4-2 with TRBJ2-7; maybe TRBD2 (5 bases). V lost 2 bases and J 3 bases, leaving 14 bases between the germline ends. The CDR3 totals 15 residues. Per the germline V gene, CDR1 is LGHNA and CDR2 is YNFKEQ. The DNA of the CDR3 is TGTGCCAGCAGCCAATCACTCGGGGTAATCTACGAGCAGTACTTC. Protein sequence: CASSQSLGVIYEQYF.

The rearrangement joins TRBV18 to TRBJ2-6; unclear D gene. V shed 6 bases and J shed 1 base, with 13 bases lying between them. The CDR3 spans 16 residues. Germline CDR1 and CDR2: KGHSH and LQKENI. CDR3 bases: TGTGCCAGCTCGCGACTCCTTAGGTCTGGGGCCAACGTCCTGACTTTC. Its protein is CASSRLLRSGANVLTF.

The chain recombines TRBV19 with TRBJ2-1; 10 nucleotides match TRBD1. The CDR3 runs 11 residues. V was clipped by 3 bases and J by 14 bases; unmatched bases: 1. Germline values: CDR1 LNHDA, CDR2 SQIVND (reference sequence). This CDR3 reads CASSMDRGKFF. Here the CDR3 DNA reads TGTGCCAGTAGTATGGACAGGGGGAAGTTCTTC.

The V and J genes are TRBV30 and TRBJ1-2; 7 bases align to TRBD1. This CDR3 contains 15 residues. Germline V gene sequence: CDR1 GTSNPN, CDR2 SVGIG (reference sequence). V shed 4 bases and J 9 bases; nucleotides not matched to a gene: 17. The CDR3 DNA reads TGTGCCTGGAACTTCGGGGGCAGGGGGTCCGAACGCTACACCTTC. It is translated as CAWNFGGRGSERYTF.

This clone was detected a few times. The chain links TRBV27 to TRBJ1-5; tentative D call: TRBD1 (6 bases). V lost 2 bases, J lost 9 bases, and 14 bases lay in between. CDR3 length: 14 amino acids. The germline gives CDR1 MNHEY, CDR2 SMNVEV (reference sequence). The CDR3: CASSLIQGLTPQHF. Here the CDR3 DNA reads TGTGCCAGCAGTTTAATACAGGGCTTGACGCCCCAGCATTTT.

This clone was detected only a few times. The chain couples TRBV27 to TRBJ1-4; TRBD1 matches at 9 bases. The CDR3 covers 14 residues. V trimming: 5 bases; J trimming: 6 bases; junction bases outside the gene matches: 4. Germline CDR1 MNHEY, CDR2 SMNVEV (reference sequence). CDR3 bases: TGTGCCAGCAGTCCAGGGACAGGGTATGAAAAACTGTTTTTT. Amino acid sequence: CASSPGTGYEKLFF.

The genes are TRBV10-1 and TRBJ1-4, with D unresolved. Trimming pared 3 bases from V and 0 bases from J, leaving 8 bases between. This CDR3 contains 15 residues. Germline V gene lookup returns CDR1 WNHNN and CDR2 SYGVQD (reference sequence). CDR3 DNA: TGCGCCAGCAGTGAAGGAGATGCAACTAATGAAAAACTGTTTTTT. This codes for CASSEGDATNEKLFF.

This rearrangement joins TRBV30 to TRBJ1-4, with 10 bases that match TRBD1. Germline V gives CDR1 GTSNPN, CDR2 SVGIG (reference sequence). Trimming removed 2 bases from V and 2 bases from J; junction bases left unmatched: 11. CDR3 length: 18 amino acids. CDR3 nucleotide sequence: TGTGCCTGGAGTTTGGGGACAGGGGCTTTCGGCACTAATGAAAAACTGTTTTTT. As protein: CAWSLGTGAFGTNEKLFF.

The chain joins TRBV5-6 to TRBJ2-7; possible D gene TRBD2, 6 bases. The CDR3 runs 13 residues. Trimming removed 2 bases at V and 3 bases at J, with 9 bases between. Germline V lookup: CDR1 SGHDT, CDR2 YYEEEE. CDR3 bases: TGTGCCAGCAGCTTAGACGGGGGCTACGAGCAGTACTTC. Its protein product is CASSLDGGYEQYF.

In this sample, this clone is medium-sized. The chain is built from TRBV19 and TRBJ2-5, with 9 positions matching TRBD1. The V gene end was trimmed by 6 bases and the J gene end by 5 bases; junction bases not matched to a gene: 10. The germline V gene has CDR1 LNHDA and CDR2 SQIVND (reference sequence). CDR3 length: 15 residues. CDR3 loop: CASSAGTGRRETQYF. The CDR3 coding sequence is TGTGCCAGTAGCGCCGGGACAGGGCGTAGGGAGACCCAGTACTTC.

A remark on this clone: The same CDR3 arises from other DNA sequences in this sample as well. The V call is TRBV25-1, the J call TRBJ1-5, with 9 positions matching TRBD1. V lost 3 bases, J lost 4 bases, and 1 base stayed unmatched. Germline V gives CDR1 MGHDK, CDR2 SYGVNS. The CDR3 contains 14 residues. The CDR3 region is CASSEDRGNQPQHF. DNA of the CDR3: TGTGCCAGCAGTGAGGACAGGGGAAATCAGCCCCAGCATTTT.

V is TRBV6-5 and J is TRBJ2-7; D is perhaps TRBD1 (6 bases). V lost 6 bases to trimming and J lost 1 base, with 16 bases between them. The CDR3 totals 15 residues. The germline CDR1 and CDR2 sequences are MNHEY and SVGAGI. CDR3 residues: CASRYNRDLSYEQYF. CDR3 DNA: TGTGCCAGCAGGTATAACAGGGACCTATCCTACGAGCAGTACTTC.

V is TRBV18 and J is TRBJ2-5; 14 bases align to TRBD2. After removal of 3 bases from V and 4 bases from J, the junction contained 4 bases not matched to a gene. There are 16 residues in the CDR3. Germline lookup yields CDR1 KGHSH and CDR2 LQKENI. In nucleotides, the CDR3 is TGTGCCAGCTCACCGCGACTAGCGGGGGGGCCAGAGACCCAGTACTTC. This codes for CASSPRLAGGPETQYF.

This clone was seen a handful of times. The chain carries TRBV7-9 and TRBJ2-1; 14 bases agree with TRBD2. The CDR3 consists of 15 residues. From germline, CDR1 is SEHNR and CDR2 FQNEAQ (reference sequence). V was pared by 5 bases and J by 6 bases, with 3 bases of the junction left unmatched. The CDR3 region has the DNA TGTGCCAGCAGCCGTGGGACTAGCGGGAGCAATGAGCAGTTCTTC. Residues: CASSRGTSGSNEQFF.

The J gene is TRBJ1-1, the V gene TRBV19; 7 nucleotides line up with TRBD1. CDR1 is LNHDA and CDR2 is SQIVND in the germline V gene (reference sequence). V was clipped by 2 bases and J by 8 bases; unmatched bases: 8. The CDR3 runs to 14 residues. For the CDR3, the DNA is TGTGCCAGTAGTATAAGAGGGGGCTCTGTAGAAGCTTTCTTT. Protein sequence: CASSIRGGSVEAFF.

This clone was picked up a small number of times. The chain uses TRBV9 and TRBJ1-2; unclear D gene. Germline CDR1 and CDR2: SGDLS and YYNGEE. The CDR3 is made up of 15 amino acids. V was pared by 2 bases and J by 6 bases, with 17 bases between. DNA for the CDR3: TGTGCCAGCAGCGTTGGTCGCGGTTTATCGAATGGCTACACCTTC. This codes for CASSVGRGLSNGYTF. Complete variable domain (other parts from reference TRBV9 and TRBJ1-2): DSGVTQTPKHLITATGQRVTLRCSPRSGDLSVYWYQQSLDQGLQFLIQYYNGEERAKGNILERFSAQQFPDLHSELNLSSLELGDSALYFCASSVGRGLSNGYTFGSGTRLTVV.

This clone showed up just once. At one boundary the junction diverges from the germline segment, which might be a read error. V gene TRBV5-6 combines with J gene TRBJ1-2; TRBD1 aligns across 7 bases. Germline-derived CDR1 and CDR2 are SGHDT and YYEEEE. This CDR3 region has 14 residues. DNA of the CDR3: TGTGCCAGCGGCTTGGCGGGGACAGACTATGGCTACACCTTC. Translated: CASGLAGTDYGYTF.

The chain combines TRBV5-5 with TRBJ2-3; 7 nucleotides match TRBD2. This CDR3 has 14 residues. Germline-derived CDR1 and CDR2 are SGHKS and YYEKEE (reference sequence). V dropped 0 bases and J dropped 5; count of bases not matched to a gene: 3. CDR3 coding DNA: TGTGCCAGCAGCTTGGGAGGGAGGGGAGATACGCAGTATTTT. Translating gives CASSLGGRGDTQYF.

This sequence joins TRBV7-9 and TRBJ1-2; 8 bases line up with TRBD1. Germline V gene data show CDR1 as SEHNR and CDR2 as FQNEAQ (reference sequence). After removal of 8 bases from V and 3 bases from J, the junction contained 5 bases not matched to a gene. The CDR3 is made up of 13 amino acids. The CDR3 here is CASGPGQDYGYTF. CDR3 coding DNA: TGTGCCAGCGGACCGGGACAGGACTATGGCTACACCTTC.